One sample yielded the 21 T cell receptor beta chains listed below, sequenced in a study of T-cell reconstitution after alpha-beta-depleted transplantation in children. Unique molecular identifiers were built into the TCRbeta library. TCRdb re-analysed the PCR reads in MiXCR, keeping a single row per CDR3 protein. The sample lists 450,000 to 600,000 distinct CDR3 sequences; over 9.5% were seen once. The sequencing here drew on PBMCs, taken before TCRalphabeta/CD19-depleted stem cell transplant. The receptors were sampled from a child aged 2 to 10 with inherited bone marrow failure, due to receive a stem cell transplant.

A few counts support this clonotype. The chain employs TRBV3-1 and TRBJ2-2; D unresolved. The CDR3 covers 12 residues. The ends were cut back, 6 bases at V and 6 bases at J, with 8 bases in the middle. From germline, CDR1 is LGHDT and CDR2 YNNKEL (reference sequence). In nucleotides, the CDR3 is TGTGCCAGCAGGGGTGTATCCGGGGAGCTGTTTTTT. Its translation: CASRGVSGELFF.

This clonotype has at least ten counts. The chain links TRBV12-3 or TRBV12-4 to TRBJ2-3, with 7 nucleotides matching TRBD1. V lost 5 bases and J lost 4; bases outside the gene matches: 3. This CDR3 region has 13 residues. The CDR3 loop is CASSVGTADTQYF. CDR3 DNA: TGTGCCAGCAGTGTAGGGACAGCAGATACGCAGTATTTT.

This clonotype was seen ten or more times. J is TRBJ1-4 and V is TRBV20-1; D call uncertain. The CDR3 length is 14 residues. Trimming removed 1 base at V and 4 bases at J, with 10 bases between. Per germline, CDR1 DFQATT and CDR2 SNEGSKA (reference sequence). The CDR3: CSARGGTINEKLFF. In DNA form, the CDR3 reads TGCAGTGCTAGAGGAGGAACGATTAATGAAAAACTGTTTTTT.

This clonotype was counted at least ten times. The rearrangement joins TRBV27 to TRBJ2-2, with D possibly matching TRBD2 (7 bases). Germline CDR1 reads MNHEY; CDR2 reads SMNVEV (reference sequence). V was clipped by 3 bases and J by 1 base, with 15 bases between them. This CDR3 has 17 amino acids. The CDR3 here is CASSLGDGGRNTGELFF. CDR3 DNA sequence: TGTGCCAGCAGTTTGGGGGACGGGGGGCGGAACACCGGGGAGCTGTTTTTT.

This chain connects TRBV7-9 to TRBJ2-7; 7 nucleotides align to TRBD2. Germline assignment: CDR1 SEHNR and CDR2 FQNEAQ (reference sequence). The CDR3 runs 14 residues. The V gene end was trimmed by 1 base and the J gene end by 6 bases; junction bases not matched to a gene: 6. The CDR3 loop reads CASSLELLAFEQYF. CDR3 DNA: TGTGCCAGCAGCTTAGAGTTACTAGCGTTCGAGCAGTACTTC.

The sample holds many counts of this clonotype. In DNA, the CDR3 is TGTGCCAGCAGCCCCCAGGAGGGCCAGGTCAATGAGCAGTTCTTC. Amino acid sequence: CASSPQEGQVNEQFF. The chain uses TRBV4-2 and TRBJ2-1, with TRBD2 as a possible D gene (6 bases). This CDR3 spans 15 amino acids. Germline V gene sequence: CDR1 LGHNA, CDR2 YNFKEQ. Trimming shortened V by 4 bases and J by 6 bases, and 16 bases separated the two germline ends.

This clonotype was counted between two and nine times. V usage is TRBV6-5 and J usage is TRBJ1-5; 7 bases fit TRBD1. Trimming cost V 6 bases and J 7 bases; bases outside gene matches: 3. CDR3 length: 12 residues. The germline gives CDR1 MNHEY, CDR2 SVGAGI. CDR3 in DNA: TGTGCCAGCAGAACAGGGGAACAGCCCCAGCATTTT. This encodes CASRTGEQPQHF.

This clonotype was counted at least ten times. The chain couples TRBV6-2 or TRBV6-3 to TRBJ1-5; tentative D call: TRBD1 (6 bases). The germline gives CDR1 MNHEY, CDR2 SVGEGT. The CDR3 covers 13 residues. Trimming left V 6 bases short and J 5 bases short, with 11 bases between. This CDR3 is CASREQGDQPQHF. The CDR3, as DNA: TGTGCCAGCAGGGAACAGGGCGATCAGCCCCAGCATTTT.

This clonotype was recorded at least ten times. CDR3 nucleotides: TGCAGCGTTGAAGATCCGGGACTAGCGGGAGGGAGGGACACCGGGGAGCTGTTTTTT. Protein sequence: CSVEDPGLAGGRDTGELFF. The chain joins TRBV29-1 to TRBJ2-2; 16 bases fit TRBD2. V lost 0 bases and J lost 3; bases outside the gene matches: 7. This CDR3 has 19 residues. Germline CDR1 reads SQVTM; CDR2 reads ANQGSEA.

On this clonotype itself: Given a much more abundant clone one base away, this may be a read error. Given the absence of the conserved phenylalanine or tryptophan at the CDR3 end, a read error is likely. This sequence joins TRBV6-1 and TRBJ2-3, with D perhaps TRBD1 (6 bases). In germline, CDR1 is MNHNS, CDR2 SASEGT. This CDR3 is built from 14 residues. V shed 6 bases and J shed 2 bases, with 12 bases lying between them. DNA of the CDR3: TGTGCCAGCAGAGCTCGGGACAACACAGATACGCAGTATCTT. Its protein product is CASRARDNTDTQYL.

In its sample, this clonotype was seen a few times. J is TRBJ2-1 and V is TRBV30; 9 nucleotides match TRBD1. Germline lookup yields CDR1 GTSNPN and CDR2 SVGIG (reference sequence). This CDR3 comprises 15 residues. Losses at the gene ends were 4 bases for V and 4 bases for J; bases not matched to a gene: 8. For the CDR3, the DNA is TGTGCCTGGACTGAAACAGGGGGCGCATACAATGAGCAGTTCTTC. Protein sequence: CAWTETGGAYNEQFF.

Ten or more counts support this clonotype. V and J are TRBV27 and TRBJ2-3, with D uncertain. The CDR3 sequence is 13 residues long. CDR1 and CDR2 (germline): MNHEY, SMNVEV (reference sequence). V was trimmed by 3 bases and J by 4 bases, leaving 8 bases between them. The CDR3 DNA follows: TGTGCCAGCAGTTTGTTTGGGGCAGATACGCAGTATTTT. Translation gives CASSLFGADTQYF.

This clonotype has ten or more counts. This chain's CDR3 is CASTPGQANYGYTF. CDR3 nucleotides: TGCGCCAGCACTCCGGGACAAGCTAACTATGGCTACACCTTC. The chain combines TRBV5-1 with TRBJ1-2; D is possibly TRBD1 (6 bases). The CDR3 length is 14 residues. Trimming shortened V by 6 bases and J by 0 bases, and 12 bases separated the two germline ends. Germline CDR1 is SGHRS and CDR2 is YFSETQ.

The chain has TRBV20-1 and TRBJ2-1, with D unresolved. The V gene lost 3 bases and the J gene lost 5 bases, with 5 bases spanning the gap. There are 11 residues in the CDR3. Germline V gives CDR1 DFQATT, CDR2 SNEGSKA (reference sequence). This CDR3 reads CSASRDNEQFF. The DNA of the CDR3 is TGCAGTGCTAGTCGTGACAATGAGCAGTTCTTC.

V is TRBV7-9 and J is TRBJ1-1; a weak D match, TRBD1 (5 bases). Trimming removed 3 bases from V and 1 base from J, with 15 bases in between. CDR1 is SEHNR, CDR2 FQNEAQ, per germline (reference sequence). The CDR3 loop spans 16 amino acids. CDR3 sequence (DNA): TGTGCCAGCAGCTTGGGCCGGGGACTCCCGAACACTGAAGCTTTCTTT. Translation: CASSLGRGLPNTEAFF.

This clonotype appeared many times. The CDR3 here is CASSLVAGDRDEQFF. CDR3 sequence (DNA): TGTGCCAGCAGTTTAGTCGCGGGAGACCGGGATGAGCAGTTCTTC. The gene calls are TRBV12-3 or TRBV12-4 and TRBJ2-1, with 7 bases fitting TRBD2. The CDR3 spans 15 residues. V dropped 1 base and J dropped 8; count of bases not matched to a gene: 8.

This clonotype appeared many times. The chain uses TRBV27 and TRBJ2-5, with a tentative D call TRBD2 (7 bases). In germline, CDR1 is MNHEY, CDR2 SMNVEV (reference sequence). The CDR3 is made up of 22 amino acids. Trimming left V 1 base short and J 3 bases short, with 33 bases between. The CDR3 loop reads CASSLYQGGAGSHSGSKETQYF. The CDR3 nucleotides are TGTGCCAGCAGTTTATATCAAGGGGGGGCAGGGTCCCACTCGGGATCCAAAGAGACCCAGTACTTC.

V gene TRBV18 combines with J gene TRBJ2-3, with 7 positions matching TRBD2. V shed 6 bases, J shed 0 bases, and the junction held 9 bases outside the gene matches. Germline V CDR1 and CDR2: KGHSH, LQKENI. The CDR3 contains 16 residues. The CDR3 DNA reads TGTGCCAGCTCCCCCAGCGGGGCGAGTAGCACAGATACGCAGTATTTT. Protein: CASSPSGASSTDTQYF.

The V call is TRBV18, the J call TRBJ1-6; possibly TRBD1 for D (5 bases). The CDR3 length is 14 residues. The germline V and J ends were trimmed by 5 bases and 9 bases, with 14 bases remaining between them. The germline V gene has CDR1 KGHSH and CDR2 LQKENI. The CDR3 nucleotides are TGTGCCAGCTCATCACAAACAGGATTTTCACCCCTCCACTTT. It translates to CASSSQTGFSPLHF.

The chain couples TRBV7-9 to TRBJ1-5; no clear D. The ends were cut back, 2 bases at V and 3 bases at J, with 8 bases in the middle. The germline V gene encodes CDR1 SEHNR and CDR2 FQNEAQ (reference sequence). The CDR3 runs 14 residues. The CDR3 DNA sequence: TGTGCCAGCAGCTTAACGCAGTCCAATCAGCCCCAGCATTTT. It is translated as CASSLTQSNQPQHF. The full variable domain, with the rest looked up from reference TRBV7-9 and TRBJ1-5, is DTGVSQNPRHKITKRGQNVTFRCDPISEHNRLYWYRQTLGQGPEFLTYFQNEAQLEKSRLLSDRFSAERPKGSFSTLEIQRTEQGDSAMYLCASSLTQSNQPQHFGDGTRLSIL.

This clonotype was counted a few times. The chain employs TRBV5-1 and TRBJ2-1; 9 positions match TRBD2. Per the germline V gene, CDR1 is SGHRS and CDR2 is YFSETQ. CDR3 length equals 16 residues. The J segment lost 5 bases and the V segment lost 4 bases, leaving 10 bases of the junction unmatched. The CDR3 region is CASSREVSGGDNEQFF. The CDR3 region has the DNA TGCGCCAGCAGCCGGGAGGTTAGCGGGGGTGACAATGAGCAGTTCTTC.